The next 12 T cell receptor beta chains were all read from a single sample in a study of T cells in Graves' hyperthyroidism and ophthalmopathy. Using RNA transcripts as the source, TCR beta CDR3 regions were amplified. With the HTBI primer set, the TCR CDR3 went through a first round of RT-PCR. TCRdb used MiXCR to reprocess the multiplex PCR reads, holding one entry per CDR3 protein. The sample records more than 500,000 distinct CDR3 sequences, about 16% being singletons. Specimen: blood. The receptors stem from a woman aged 30 to 39 with Graves' ophthalmopathy.

Only a few counts were recorded for this clonotype. The chain recombines TRBV4-1 with TRBJ2-7; 10 positions match TRBD1. The CDR3 spans 15 residues. V trimming: 5 bases; J trimming: 3 bases; junction bases outside the gene matches: 7. Germline CDR1 is MGHRA and CDR2 is YSYEKL. CDR3 bases: TGCGCCAGCAGCGCGCATGGACAGGGGGACTACGAGCAGTACTTC. Protein: CASSAHGQGDYEQYF.

This clonotype was detected ten times or more. J is TRBJ2-1 and V is TRBV11-2; D is perhaps TRBD2 (6 bases). This CDR3 spans 17 amino acids. Per the germline V gene, CDR1 is SGHAT and CDR2 is FQNNGV. V gave up 5 bases and J gave up 6 bases, with 23 bases separating them. The CDR3 spells CASSPSRFGRVPNEQFF. As DNA, the CDR3 is TGTGCCAGCAGCCCTAGTAGGTTCGGGAGAGTCCCCAATGAGCAGTTCTTC.

This clonotype came up many times. The V and J genes are TRBV20-1 and TRBJ2-7, with no clear D. V dropped 3 bases and J dropped 3 bases, with 12 bases sitting between them. Germline CDR1 is DFQATT and CDR2 is SNEGSKA (reference sequence). The CDR3 has 13 residues. CDR3 nucleotides: TGCAGTGCTAGGTCCCAGGACCGCTACGAGCAGTACTTC. This encodes CSARSQDRYEQYF.

This clonotype came up many times. The chain carries TRBV28 and TRBJ2-5, with 10 nucleotides matching TRBD1. CDR3 length: 15 amino acids. Per germline, CDR1 MDHEN and CDR2 SYDVKM. V was clipped by 2 bases and J by 4 bases; unmatched bases: 4. The CDR3 region has the DNA TGTGCCAGCAGTTTAGACAGGGGGCGCCGAGAGACCCAGTACTTC. It specifies CASSLDRGRRETQYF.

This clonotype was detected ten times or more. J is TRBJ1-4 and V is TRBV13; possibly TRBD1 for D (5 bases). CDR3 size: 13 residues. V gave up 4 bases and J gave up 8 bases, with 11 bases separating them. Germline values: CDR1 PRHDT, CDR2 FYEKMQ (reference sequence). The CDR3 coding sequence is TGTGCCAGCAGCTCCGGGGCGGACGAAAAACTGTTTTTT. Its translation: CASSSGADEKLFF.

V gene TRBV12-3 or TRBV12-4 combines with J gene TRBJ1-1; the D gene is possibly TRBD1 (6 bases). The CDR3 has 16 residues. V lost 5 bases and J lost 3, with 19 bases in between. For the CDR3, the DNA is TGTGCCAGCAGTCCCGGGGACAACTGGGCGGACACTGAAGCTTTCTTT. Residues: CASSPGDNWADTEAFF.

In this sample, this clonotype turned up many times. This rearrangement joins TRBV20-1 to TRBJ2-1, with 10 nucleotides matching TRBD2. CDR1 and CDR2 from the germline V gene are DFQATT and SNEGSKA (reference sequence). The junction had 15 bases not matched to a gene; V was cut back by 2 bases and J by 8 bases. The CDR3 length is 17 residues. This CDR3 is CSARPLSEGLAFDEQFF. The CDR3 DNA reads as TGCAGTGCTAGACCCCTAAGTGAGGGACTAGCGTTCGATGAGCAGTTCTTC.

This clonotype was counted ten times or more. The chain recombines TRBV30 with TRBJ1-1; perhaps TRBD1 as D (5 bases). The V gene lost 8 bases and the J gene lost 1 base, with 14 bases spanning the gap. CDR1 and CDR2 (germline): GTSNPN, SVGIG (reference sequence). The CDR3 spans 13 residues. For the CDR3, the DNA is TGTGCCGGGGGACTGACAGAGAACACTGAAGCTTTCTTT. Translating it yields CAGGLTENTEAFF.

Concerning this clonotype: An end of the junction does not agree with germline; a read error may underlie this. The rearrangement joins TRBV18 to TRBJ2-7; D is uncertain. Per the germline V gene, CDR1 is KGHSH and CDR2 is LQKENI. This CDR3 contains 11 residues. CDR3 sequence (DNA): TGTGCCAGCTCACCTTCCTACAAGCAGTACTTC. Residues: CASSPSYKQYF.

The J gene is TRBJ2-2, the V gene TRBV20-1; 9 bases align to TRBD1. Germline V gives CDR1 DFQATT, CDR2 SNEGSKA (reference sequence). The length of the CDR3 is 14 residues. The ends lost 6 bases at V and 2 bases at J; junction bases unmatched: 4. CDR3 loop: CSARDRDNTGELFF. CDR3 in DNA: TGCAGTGCCCGGGACAGGGACAACACCGGGGAGCTGTTTTTT.

The CDR3 DNA reads as TGTGCCAGCAGCATCGACAGATTAGCCTACGAGCAGTACTTC. Residues: CASSIDRLAYEQYF. This chain links TRBV11-2 with TRBJ2-7, with D possibly being TRBD1 (5 bases). Germline assignment: CDR1 SGHAT and CDR2 FQNNGV. This CDR3 has 14 residues. The V end lost 5 bases, the J end lost 2 bases, and 13 bases lay between the germline ends.

This clonotype showed up many times. V is TRBV7-2 and J is TRBJ2-7, with TRBD2 matching 8 bases. Trimming removed 5 bases from V and 0 bases from J; junction bases left unmatched: 6. Germline loops: CDR1 SGHTA, CDR2 FQGNSA. CDR3 length: 15 amino acids. The CDR3 loop is CASSPAGASSYEQYF. CDR3 DNA: TGTGCCAGCAGCCCAGCGGGAGCGAGCTCCTACGAGCAGTACTTC. The complete variable domain, with remaining parts taken from reference TRBV7-2 and TRBJ2-7, reads GAGVSQSPSNKVTEKGKDVELRCDPISGHTALYWYRQSLGQGLEFLIYFQGNSAPDKSGLPSDRFSAERTGGSVSTLTIQRTQQEDSAVYLCASSPAGASSYEQYFGPGTRLTVT.